The entry below describes one T cell receptor beta chain. The specificity of this receptor is unknown. Qualities for individual bases were not recorded, and no much larger clone is one base off. This sample was taken from a study of shared clonotypes between healthy human individuals (dated by TCRdb to the early 2020s). In terms of the full investigation: The cohort included a few men and a couple of women between 18 and 49 years of age. Per donor, three plates each were used for CD4 naive and CD4 memory, two for CD8 naive, and one for CD8 memory. Leukapheresis yielded between about 0.94 and 9 billion PBMCs per donor. To estimate repertoire size and how much clonotypes are shared between individuals, the study performed deep sequencing of blood TCR repertoires from a few healthy adults. Libraries were prepared and TCR repertoires were sequenced by different laboratories using diverse techniques, in order to increase sequencing depth and limit assay-specific biases. Overall study outcomes, separate from this receptor: Sampling was restricted to blood, and TCR repertoires in tissue are likely to differ from TCR repertoires in blood. Pairwise subsampling indicated that sequencing depth was expected to affect the degree of clonotype sharing among donors. Rarefaction of sorted-subset datasets indicated incomplete sequencing despite the large sequencing depth. Compared with non-shared clonotypes, the clonotypes found in all four sorted-subset donors had higher generation probabilities. Because the study included only a small number of donors, the genetic and exposure-history diversity represented was limited. Naive subsets generally had larger estimated clonotype richness than memory subsets. Across several donors, about 5% of naive CD4, more than 3% of naive CD8, under 2.5% of memory CD4, and around 0.4% of memory CD8 clonotypes were shared.

The donors were healthy, HIV-negative adults with no recently reported acute infections or vaccinations. Every donor was a Caucasian adult living in Nashville, Tennessee, USA. CD4+ T cells were enriched through magnetic negative selection, after which naive cells were positively selected on CD45RA and the remaining negative fraction served as the memory subset. After blood collection by leukapheresis, PBMCs were isolated using Ficoll-Histopaque density gradient centrifugation and then cryopreserved in the vapor phase of liquid nitrogen. Analytical flow cytometry was used to check the purity and quantity of every magnetically sorted T cell population. Genomic DNA was isolated from every sorted fraction and measured by UV absorbance on a Nanodrop 2000c. Using the deep immunoSEQ assay, TCR CDR3 regions were amplified from genomic DNA by multiplex PCR. Genomic DNA extracted from each cell subset was distributed evenly over all wells of several immunoSEQ 96-well plates, and each plate served as one replicate. For sorted subsets, 200 to 250 ng of genomic DNA, equivalent to some 30,000 T cell genomes, went into each replicate PCR. The purified libraries were quantified using a Qubit 3.0 fluorometer, sized with a Bioanalyzer 2100, and then quantified again using the KAPA Library Quantification kit. A separate single-read 150-cycle Illumina NextSeq 550 flow cell was used to sequence each immunoSEQ 96-well plate. Concerning the study's data processing: Because only junctional sequences without quality scores were contained in the immunoSEQ output, filtering matching that applied to full-length reads could not be performed. Sequences were annotated with PyIR, a Python wrapper for IgBLAST v1.9, using IMGT germline references to assign V/J genes and CDR3. Reads were filtered out if the reads had weak V/J assignments (E-value above 1e-6), no CDR3, stop codons, out-of-frame junctions, or ambiguous translated residues. V3J clonotypes were defined as sequences sharing the same inferred V gene, J gene, and CDR3 amino acid sequence. The percentage overlap between two repertoires was calculated by dividing the number of shared unique clonotypes by the size of the smaller repertoire. Richness of each repertoire was evaluated using RTK rarefaction, the Chao1 estimator, and Recon v2.1 estimates of unobserved clonotypes. Generation probabilities for all TCRbeta clonotypes obtained by the gDNA method from a handful of donors were computed using OLGA. In its TCRdb copy, this immuneACCESS table keeps in-frame sequences only and misses some clones. Where compared with another copy, unresolved V genes explain less than half of these, and the others have no known cause. That table gives V, J and clone size, and the DNA gave D and trimming. The sample table records over a million clones; 75% of these occur just once. The ten top clones hold nearly 1.5% of the sample.

CDR3 length: 16 amino acids, cysteine to phenylalanine. This entry keeps only the CDR3 DNA: 48 bases, framed from base 1. CDR1 and CDR2 are read off the germline V gene as MNHEY and SVGAGI. The junction shows trimming of 4 bases on V and 1 base on J, and the gene matches do not reach 3 bases of it. The sequence was collected from a man younger than 35 in good health. The chain uses TRBV6-5 and TRBJ2-3, with TRBD2 matching 12 junction bases. The specimen was memory CD4+ T cells sorted from blood. The cell subset or site label, read with the paper, signifies: CD45RA-negative fraction. Here is the DNA: TGTGCCAGCAGTTCGGGACTAGCGGGCGGCACAGATACGCAGTATTTT. This codes for CASSSGLAGGTDTQYF.